This T cell receptor beta chain is from a study of cytomegalovirus exposure and HLA in healthy donors. Study-level background: Ancestry clustering placed about four fifths of about 400 genotyped donors in the Caucasian-associated cluster. General study points: According to reports, the classifier identified cytomegalovirus status with high specificity and sensitivity. For most TCR beta V segments, an earlier analysis put the productive rate at about 90% or about 30% of the time.

Use of 60 Vbeta and 13 Jbeta primers characterized the PCR. Data came from immunoSEQ multiplex PCR; TCRdb stores just in-frame clones and leaves some out. Here the sample spans approximately 150,000 clones, more than 75% being singletons. Unmatched junction bases numbered 4, after V lost 4 bases and J lost 5 bases. In germline, CDR1 is SGHTA, CDR2 FQGTGA. This CDR3 is built from 16 residues. Turning to this clone: Its cognate antigen is unknown.

Material: PBMCs. The source is a man aged 35-49 years in good health and CMV-seronegative. V is TRBV7-3 and J is TRBJ2-3; 15 nucleotides match TRBD2. CDR3 in DNA: TGTGCCAGCAGCTCCGGACTAGCGGGGGGGCAAGATACGCAGTATTTT. It translates to CASSSGLAGGQDTQYF.